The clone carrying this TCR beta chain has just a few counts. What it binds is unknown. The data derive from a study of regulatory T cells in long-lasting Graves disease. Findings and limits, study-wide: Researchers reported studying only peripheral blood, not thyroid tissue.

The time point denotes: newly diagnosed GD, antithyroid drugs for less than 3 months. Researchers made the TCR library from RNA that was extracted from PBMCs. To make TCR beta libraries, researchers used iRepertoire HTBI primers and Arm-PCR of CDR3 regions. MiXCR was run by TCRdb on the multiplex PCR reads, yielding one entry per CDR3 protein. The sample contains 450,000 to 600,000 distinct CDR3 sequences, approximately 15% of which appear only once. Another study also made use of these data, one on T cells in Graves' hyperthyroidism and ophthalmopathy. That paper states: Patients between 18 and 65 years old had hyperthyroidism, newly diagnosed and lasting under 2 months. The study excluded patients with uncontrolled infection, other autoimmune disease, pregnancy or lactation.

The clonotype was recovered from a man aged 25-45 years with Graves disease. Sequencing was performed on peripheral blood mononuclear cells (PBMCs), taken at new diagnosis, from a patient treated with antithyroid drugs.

The CDR3 nucleotides read TGCAGTGCTAGAGGTGGGACTAGTTCCAGTGAGCAGTTCTTC. The encoded protein is CSARGGTSSSEQFF. The chain combines TRBV20-1 with TRBJ2-1; 8 bases agree with TRBD2. Trimming took 1 base from V and 9 from J; bases not matched to a gene: 8. Germline loops: CDR1 DFQATT, CDR2 SNEGSKA (reference sequence). The CDR3 contains 14 residues.